A selection of T cell receptor beta chains follows, all from one sample in a study of tumor-infiltrating lymphocytes in primary liver carcinoma. Each CDR3 protein gets one entry after TCRdb re-called the multiplex PCR reads with MiXCR. The sample includes some 32,000 distinct CDR3 sequences, over 65% of them seen just once. Input material: liver tumor tissue from sampling region 5. Every receptor here comes from a man aged 40-49 years with primary liver carcinoma and hepatitis B virus infection. Each CDR3 is given with its conserved first and last residue. A D gene is named only where the DNA matches it firmly. Where a row states a size, it is once, few, many or the class of an expanded clone; other rows omit it.

v_gene,abundance,d_gene,j_gene,CDR3aa,CDR3nt
TRBV6-2/TRBV6-3,NA,TRBD1,TRBJ1-5,CAASYSGQGQPQHF,TGTGCCGCCAGTTACTCGGGACAGGGACAGCCCCAGCATTTT
TRBV4-1,NA,NA,TRBJ2-5,CASGQTTREQETQYF,TGCGCCAGCGGCCAAACTACAAGGGAACAAGAGACCCAGTACTTC
TRBV10-1,NA,NA,TRBJ1-2,CTSSEMVGHSSHGYTF,TGCACCAGCAGCGAGATGGTGGGGCATAGCAGCCATGGCTACACCTTC
TRBV7-8,many,TRBD2,TRBJ2-2,CASSLGVAGVSGELFF,TGTGCCAGCAGCTTAGGAGTAGCGGGAGTTTCCGGGGAGCTGTTTTTT
TRBV5-5,NA,NA,TRBJ2-4,CASSLEQANNIEYF,TGTGCCAGCAGCTTGGAACAGGCCAACAACATTGAGTACTTC
TRBV6-2/TRBV6-3,once,TRBD1,TRBJ2-6,CGSSLGQGTGANVLTF,TGTGGCAGCAGCCTGGGACAGGGTACCGGGGCCAACGTCCTGACATTC
TRBV15,NA,NA,TRBJ2-7,CATSGEAGGLRNF,TGTGCCACCAGCGGAGAAGCTGGGGGGCTCCGTAACTTC
TRBV10-1,once,NA,TRBJ2-1,CVSIEAGNGEQFF,TGCGTCAGCATTGAGGCGGGGAATGGGGAGCAGTTCTTC
TRBV5-4,NA,NA,TRBJ1-2,CASGRDGRNDYTF,TGTGCCAGCGGCCGGGACGGGCGTAATGACTACACCTTC
TRBV4-1,once,NA,TRBJ1-6,CTNSQAIGQTSYNSPLHF,TGCACCAACAGCCAAGCAATAGGACAGACCTCCTATAATTCACCCCTCCACTTT
TRBV12-3/TRBV12-4,NA,NA,TRBJ1-1,CASSLLPKGTEAFF,TGTGCCAGCAGTCTACTGCCAAAGGGCACTGAAGCTTTCTTT
TRBV29-1,NA,TRBD2,TRBJ2-1,CSGRLAGISNEQFF,TGCAGCGGCCGACTAGCGGGAATTAGCAATGAGCAGTTCTTC
TRBV6-6,NA,NA,TRBJ2-7,CTSNYGTGDREQYF,TGTACCAGCAATTACGGGACCGGTGATAGGGAGCAGTACTTC
TRBV9,many,NA,TRBJ2-7,CASSVGPATDSEQYF,TGTGCCAGCAGCGTGGGCCCGGCTACAGACAGCGAGCAGTACTTC